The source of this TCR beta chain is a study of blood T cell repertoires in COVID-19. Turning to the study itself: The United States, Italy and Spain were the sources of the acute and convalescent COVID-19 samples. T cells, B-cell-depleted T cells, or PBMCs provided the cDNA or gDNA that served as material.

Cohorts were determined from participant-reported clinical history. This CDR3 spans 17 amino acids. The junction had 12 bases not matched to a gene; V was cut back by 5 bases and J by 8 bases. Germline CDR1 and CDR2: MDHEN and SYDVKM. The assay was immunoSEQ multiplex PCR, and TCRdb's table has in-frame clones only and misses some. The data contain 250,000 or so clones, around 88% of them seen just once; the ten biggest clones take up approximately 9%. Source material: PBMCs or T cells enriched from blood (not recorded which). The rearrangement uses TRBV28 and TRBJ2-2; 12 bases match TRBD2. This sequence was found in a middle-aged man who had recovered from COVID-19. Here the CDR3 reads CASSITLPGLAGGELFF. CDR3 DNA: TGTGCCAGCAGTATCACTCTCCCGGGACTAGCGGGTGGGGAGCTGTTTTTT.